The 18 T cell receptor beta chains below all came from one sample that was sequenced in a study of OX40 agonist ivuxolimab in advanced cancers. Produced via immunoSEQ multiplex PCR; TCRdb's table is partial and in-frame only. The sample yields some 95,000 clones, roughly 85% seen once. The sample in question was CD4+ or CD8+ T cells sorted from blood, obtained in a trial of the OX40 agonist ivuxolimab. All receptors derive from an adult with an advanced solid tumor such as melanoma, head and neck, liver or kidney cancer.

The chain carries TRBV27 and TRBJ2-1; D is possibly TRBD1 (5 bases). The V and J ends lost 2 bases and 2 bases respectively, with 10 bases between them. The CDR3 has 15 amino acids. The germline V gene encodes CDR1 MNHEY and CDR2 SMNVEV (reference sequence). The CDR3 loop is CASSLQTATYNEQFF. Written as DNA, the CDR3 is TGTGCCAGCAGTTTACAGACAGCAACCTACAATGAGCAGTTCTTC.

The CDR3 coding sequence is TGCGCCAGCAGTGAGTCGAGAGGGACCTCGAACACTGAAGCTTTCTTT. Translating gives CASSESRGTSNTEAFF. This sequence joins TRBV10-1 and TRBJ1-1; D is possibly TRBD1 (5 bases). The germline CDR1 and CDR2 sequences are WNHNN and SYGVQD (reference sequence). V dropped 0 bases and J dropped 1 base, with 12 bases sitting between them. The CDR3 is made up of 16 amino acids.

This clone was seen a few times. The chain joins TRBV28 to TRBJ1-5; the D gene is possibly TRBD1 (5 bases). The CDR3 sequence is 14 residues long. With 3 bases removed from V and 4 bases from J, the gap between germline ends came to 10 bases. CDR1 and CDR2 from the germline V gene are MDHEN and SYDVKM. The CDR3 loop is CASSLGGTNQPQHF. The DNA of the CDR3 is TGTGCCAGCAGTTTGGGCGGGACGAATCAGCCCCAGCATTTT.

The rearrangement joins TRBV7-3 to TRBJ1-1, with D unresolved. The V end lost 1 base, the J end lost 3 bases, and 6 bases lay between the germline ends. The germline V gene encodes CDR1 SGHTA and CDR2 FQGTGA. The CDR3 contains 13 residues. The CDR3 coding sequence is TGTGCCAGCAGCTTAATGTCGTACACTGAAGCTTTCTTT. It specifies CASSLMSYTEAFF.

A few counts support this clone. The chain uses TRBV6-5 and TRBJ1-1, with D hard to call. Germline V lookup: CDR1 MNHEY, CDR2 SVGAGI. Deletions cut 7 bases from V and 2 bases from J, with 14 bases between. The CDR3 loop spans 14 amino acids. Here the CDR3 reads CASTPGSLNTEAFF. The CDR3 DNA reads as TGTGCCAGCACCCCCGGCAGCCTAAACACTGAAGCTTTCTTT.

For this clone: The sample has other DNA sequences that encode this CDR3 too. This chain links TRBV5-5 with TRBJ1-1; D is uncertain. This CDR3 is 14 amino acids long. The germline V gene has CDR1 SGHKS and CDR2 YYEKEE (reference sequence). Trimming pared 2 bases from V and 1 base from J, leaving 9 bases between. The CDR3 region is CASSLGLGNTEAFF. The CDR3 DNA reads TGTGCCAGCAGCTTAGGGTTGGGGAACACTGAAGCTTTCTTT. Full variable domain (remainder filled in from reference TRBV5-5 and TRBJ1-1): DAGVTQSPTHLIKTRGQQVTLRCSPISGHKSVSWYQQVLGQGPQFIFQYYEKEERGRGNFPDRFSARQFPNYSSELNVNALLLGDSALYLCASSLGLGNTEAFFGQGTRLTVV.

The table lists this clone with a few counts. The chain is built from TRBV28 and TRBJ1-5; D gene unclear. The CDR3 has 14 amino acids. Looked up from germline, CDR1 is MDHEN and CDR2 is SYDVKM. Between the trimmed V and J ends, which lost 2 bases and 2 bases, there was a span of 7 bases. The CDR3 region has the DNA TGTGCCAGCAGTTTACTAGATGGCAATCAGCCCCAGCATTTT. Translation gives CASSLLDGNQPQHF. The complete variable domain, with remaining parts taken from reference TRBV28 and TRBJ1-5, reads DVKVTQSSRYLVKRTGEKVFLECVQDMDHENMFWYRQDPGLGLRLIYFSYDVKMKEKGDIPEGYSVSREKKERFSLILESASTNQTSMYLCASSLLDGNQPQHFGDGTRLSIL.

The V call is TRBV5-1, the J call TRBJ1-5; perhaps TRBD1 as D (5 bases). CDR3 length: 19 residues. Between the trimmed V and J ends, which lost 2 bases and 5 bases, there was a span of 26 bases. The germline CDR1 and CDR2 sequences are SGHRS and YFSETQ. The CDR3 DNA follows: TGCGCCAGCAGCTTTTTTAATGACAGTGGGTTGATGGGATATCAGCCCCAGCATTTT. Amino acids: CASSFFNDSGLMGYQPQHF.

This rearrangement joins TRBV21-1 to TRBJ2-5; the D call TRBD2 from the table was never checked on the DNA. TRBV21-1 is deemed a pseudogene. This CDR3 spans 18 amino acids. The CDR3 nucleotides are TGTGCCAGCAGCAAGATCCGTCCGGGGGTGTATTTTATAGAGACCCAGTACTTC. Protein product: CASSKIRPGVYFIETQYF.

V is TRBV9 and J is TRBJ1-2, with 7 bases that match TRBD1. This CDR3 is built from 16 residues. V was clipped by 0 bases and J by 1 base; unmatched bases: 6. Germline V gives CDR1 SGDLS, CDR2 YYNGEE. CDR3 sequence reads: CASSVDAGGSNYGYTF. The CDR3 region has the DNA TGTGCCAGCAGCGTAGATGCAGGGGGTAGTAACTATGGCTACACCTTC.

The CDR3 sequence is CASSAGGVRAYNEQFF. In DNA, the CDR3 is TGCGCCAGCAGCGCCGGAGGGGTTCGCGCCTACAATGAGCAGTTCTTC. This chain connects TRBV5-1 to TRBJ2-1; a possible D gene is TRBD2 (6 bases). CDR3 length: 16 residues. Trimming stripped 4 bases from V and 2 bases from J, with 16 bases between. Germline lookup yields CDR1 SGHRS and CDR2 YFSETQ.

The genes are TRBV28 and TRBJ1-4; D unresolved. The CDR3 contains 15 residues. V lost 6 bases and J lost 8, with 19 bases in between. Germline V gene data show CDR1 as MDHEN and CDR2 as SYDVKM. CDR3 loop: CASSNQGQSVEKLFF. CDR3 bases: TGTGCCAGCAGCAACCAAGGCCAATCCGTAGAAAAACTGTTTTTT. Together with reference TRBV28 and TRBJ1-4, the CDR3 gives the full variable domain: DVKVTQSSRYLVKRTGEKVFLECVQDMDHENMFWYRQDPGLGLRLIYFSYDVKMKEKGDIPEGYSVSREKKERFSLILESASTNQTSMYLCASSNQGQSVEKLFFGSGTQLSVL.

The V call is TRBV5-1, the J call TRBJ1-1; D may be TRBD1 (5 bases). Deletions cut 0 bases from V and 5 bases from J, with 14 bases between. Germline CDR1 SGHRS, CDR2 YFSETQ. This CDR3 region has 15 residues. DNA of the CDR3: TGCGCCAGCAGCTTGGAGACAGAGTGGCATACTGAAGCTTTCTTT. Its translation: CASSLETEWHTEAFF.

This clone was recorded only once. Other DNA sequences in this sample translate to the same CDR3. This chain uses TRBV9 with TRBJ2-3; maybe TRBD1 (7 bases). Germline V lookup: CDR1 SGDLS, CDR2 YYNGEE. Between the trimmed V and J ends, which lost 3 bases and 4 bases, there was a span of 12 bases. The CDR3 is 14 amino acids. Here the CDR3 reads CASSATGTADTQYF. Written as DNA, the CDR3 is TGTGCCAGCAGCGCGACAGGGACTGCAGATACGCAGTATTTT.

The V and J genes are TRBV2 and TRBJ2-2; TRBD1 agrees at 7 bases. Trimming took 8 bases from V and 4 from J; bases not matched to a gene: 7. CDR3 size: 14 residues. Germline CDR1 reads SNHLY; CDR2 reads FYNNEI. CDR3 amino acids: CASVEGAGTGELFF. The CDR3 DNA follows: TGTGCCAGCGTAGAGGGGGCAGGCACCGGGGAGCTGTTTTTT.

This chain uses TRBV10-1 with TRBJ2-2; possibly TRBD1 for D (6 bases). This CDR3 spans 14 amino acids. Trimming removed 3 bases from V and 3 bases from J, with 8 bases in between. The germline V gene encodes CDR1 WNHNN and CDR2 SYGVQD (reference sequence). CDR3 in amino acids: CASSEDRHTGELFF. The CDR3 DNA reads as TGCGCCAGCAGTGAAGACAGGCACACCGGGGAGCTGTTTTTT.

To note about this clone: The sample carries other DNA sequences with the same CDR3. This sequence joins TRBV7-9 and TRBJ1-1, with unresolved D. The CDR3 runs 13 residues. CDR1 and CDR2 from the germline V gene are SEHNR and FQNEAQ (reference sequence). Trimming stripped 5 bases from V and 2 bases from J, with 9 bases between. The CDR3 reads CASSAGVNTEAFF. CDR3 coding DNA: TGTGCCAGCAGCGCGGGAGTCAACACTGAAGCTTTCTTT.

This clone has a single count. The CDR3 region is CASSAGTRDEKLFF. CDR3 sequence (DNA): TGTGCCAGCAGCGCGGGGACACGCGATGAAAAACTGTTTTTT. V usage is TRBV7-2 and J usage is TRBJ1-4, with D perhaps matching TRBD1 (6 bases). V was trimmed by 5 bases and J by 6 bases, leaving 13 bases between them. Germline CDR1 and CDR2: SGHTA and FQGNSA. This CDR3 spans 14 amino acids. The variable domain in full, with the rest retrieved from reference TRBV7-2 and TRBJ1-4, is GAGVSQSPSNKVTEKGKDVELRCDPISGHTALYWYRQSLGQGLEFLIYFQGNSAPDKSGLPSDRFSAERTGGSVSTLTIQRTQQEDSAVYLCASSAGTRDEKLFFGSGTQLSVL.